This entry lists 13 T cell receptor beta chains sequenced from one sample in a study of blood T cell repertoires in COVID-19. TCRdb keeps only in-frame clones here, not all; method: immunoSEQ multiplex PCR. The profile covers around 500,000 clones, with about nine tenths appearing a single time and 6.5% to 8.5% taken by the ten largest. The sequencing input was PBMCs or T cells enriched from blood (not recorded which). The receptor set was obtained from a woman in her sixties who had recovered from COVID-19.

The chain combines TRBV16 with TRBJ2-7, with a possible D match to TRBD2 (6 bases). This CDR3 contains 12 residues. V gave up 0 bases and J gave up 6 bases, with 6 bases separating them. Looked up from germline, CDR1 is KGHSY and CDR2 is FQNENV. Here the CDR3 DNA reads TGTGCCAGCAGCCAATCGGGGGGCGAGCAGTACTTC. It specifies CASSQSGGEQYF.

The chain links TRBV2 to TRBJ2-1; D is unclear. The V end lost 1 base, the J end lost 2 bases, and 9 bases lay between the germline ends. The CDR3 length is 15 residues. Germline V gene lookup returns CDR1 SNHLY and CDR2 FYNNEI. CDR3 protein: CASSEVRTTYNEQFF. The CDR3 DNA sequence: TGTGCCAGCAGTGAAGTTAGAACGACCTACAATGAGCAGTTCTTC. Complete variable domain (other parts from reference TRBV2 and TRBJ2-1): EPEVTQTPSHQVTQMGQEVILRCVPISNHLYFYWYRQILGQKVEFLVSFYNNEISEKSEIFDDQFSVERPDGSNFTLKIRSTKLEDSAMYFCASSEVRTTYNEQFFGPGTRLTVL.

This sequence joins TRBV10-3 and TRBJ2-5; 10 positions agree with TRBD1. Germline V gene sequence: CDR1 ENHRY, CDR2 SYGVKD. The CDR3 extends over 15 amino acids. After removal of 10 bases from V and 6 bases from J, the junction contained 14 bases not matched to a gene. CDR3 bases: TGTGCCAGCACCAATGGACAGGGGGGCACTCAGACCCAGTACTTC. Translating it yields CASTNGQGGTQTQYF.

The V and J genes are TRBV5-1 and TRBJ2-3; D remains ambiguous. Germline CDR1 is SGHRS and CDR2 is YFSETQ. V lost 0 bases and J lost 2, with 7 bases in between. The CDR3 sequence is 14 residues long. The CDR3 DNA sequence: TGCGCCAGCAGCTTGGGAGTACCCACAGATACGCAGTATTTT. Its protein is CASSLGVPTDTQYF.

The gene calls are TRBV15 and TRBJ2-7, with 8 bases matching TRBD1. The CDR3 has 15 amino acids. Trimming took 1 base from V and 4 from J; bases not matched to a gene: 6. Germline V CDR1 and CDR2: LNHNV, YYDKDF (reference sequence). The CDR3 reads CATSRGTGLLYEQYF. In DNA, the CDR3 is TGTGCCACCAGCAGAGGGACAGGGCTCCTGTACGAGCAGTACTTC.

The chain couples TRBV2 to TRBJ1-3; D gene uncertain. Germline-derived CDR1 and CDR2 are SNHLY and FYNNEI. This CDR3 region has 13 residues. Deletions cut 6 bases from V and 0 bases from J, with 6 bases between. CDR3 DNA sequence: TGTGCCAGCAGCGACAACTCTGGAAACACCATATATTTT. Its protein is CASSDNSGNTIYF.

The J gene is TRBJ1-3, the V gene TRBV30; 7 bases are shared with TRBD1. The CDR3 contains 16 residues. V was pared by 3 bases and J by 0 bases, with 8 bases of the junction left unmatched. CDR1 GTSNPN and CDR2 SVGIG come from the germline V gene (reference sequence). The DNA for the CDR3 is TGTGCCTGGAGATCGACAGGGACTAGCTCTGGAAACACCATATATTTT. Protein: CAWRSTGTSSGNTIYF.

The V gene is TRBV7-2, the J gene TRBJ1-2; D uncertain. V lost 5 bases and J 4 bases, leaving 11 bases between the germline ends. Looked up from germline, CDR1 is SGHTA and CDR2 is FQGNSA. This CDR3 contains 13 residues. The CDR3 loop is CASSNMGSYGYTF. In DNA form, the CDR3 reads TGTGCCAGCAGCAATATGGGCAGCTATGGCTACACCTTC. The variable domain in full, with the rest retrieved from reference TRBV7-2 and TRBJ1-2, is GAGVSQSPSNKVTEKGKDVELRCDPISGHTALYWYRQSLGQGLEFLIYFQGNSAPDKSGLPSDRFSAERTGGSVSTLTIQRTQQEDSAVYLCASSNMGSYGYTFGSGTRLTVV.

The rearrangement joins TRBV5-1 to TRBJ1-2; tentative D call: TRBD1 (6 bases). This CDR3 is built from 15 residues. Per germline, CDR1 SGHRS and CDR2 YFSETQ. V lost 7 bases to trimming and J lost 8 bases, with 24 bases between them. CDR3 amino acids: CASARGTDSSGGYTF. In nucleotides, the CDR3 is TGCGCCAGCGCCCGCGGCACGGACAGTTCAGGCGGCTACACCTTC.

The chain uses TRBV4-1 and TRBJ1-3, with no clear D. Germline CDR1 is MGHRA and CDR2 is YSYEKL. CDR3 length: 18 amino acids. The V and J ends lost 0 bases and 3 bases respectively, with 18 bases between them. CDR3 loop: CASSQDILTELRGNTIYF. The CDR3 bases are TGCGCCAGCAGCCAAGATATATTAACAGAACTGCGTGGAAACACCATATATTTT.

The V call is TRBV10-3, the J call TRBJ1-3, with D possibly matching TRBD1 (6 bases). Trimming removed 11 bases from V and 1 base from J, with 18 bases in between. This CDR3 region has 15 residues. The germline gives CDR1 ENHRY, CDR2 SYGVKD. Written as DNA, the CDR3 is TGTGCCTCAGGGGCAGCCAGGGGTTCTGGAAACACCATATATTTT. It yields the protein CASGAARGSGNTIYF.

The chain couples TRBV29-1 to TRBJ2-3; 8 bases line up with TRBD2. Germline CDR1 is SQVTM and CDR2 is ANQGSEA. The CDR3 is made up of 13 amino acids. J was trimmed by 4 bases and V by 8 bases; bases with no gene match: 8. In DNA, the CDR3 is TGCAGCCTTGCGGGGGGCCGTTCAGATACGCAGTATTTT. Its translation: CSLAGGRSDTQYF.

The V gene is TRBV19, the J gene TRBJ2-3, with 9 bases identical to TRBD1. The CDR3 sequence is 14 residues long. Germline assignment: CDR1 LNHDA and CDR2 SQIVND (reference sequence). V gave up 9 bases and J gave up 4 bases; unmatched junction bases: 8. In DNA, the CDR3 is TGTGCCAGCCAAACCACAGGGGGCCCAGATACGCAGTATTTT. Its translation: CASQTTGGPDTQYF.